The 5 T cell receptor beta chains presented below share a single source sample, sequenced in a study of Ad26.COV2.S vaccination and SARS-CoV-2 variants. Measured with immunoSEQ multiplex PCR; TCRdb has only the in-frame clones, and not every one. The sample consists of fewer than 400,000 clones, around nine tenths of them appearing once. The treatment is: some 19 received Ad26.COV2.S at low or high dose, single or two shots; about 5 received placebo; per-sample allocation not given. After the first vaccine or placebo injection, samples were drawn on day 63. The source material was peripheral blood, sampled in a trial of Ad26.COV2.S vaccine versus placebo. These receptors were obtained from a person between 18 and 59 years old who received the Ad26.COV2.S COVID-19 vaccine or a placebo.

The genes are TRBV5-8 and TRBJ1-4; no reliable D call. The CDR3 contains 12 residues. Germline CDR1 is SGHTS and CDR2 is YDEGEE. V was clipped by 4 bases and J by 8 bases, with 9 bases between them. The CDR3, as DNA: TGTGCCAGCAGCATTAGACGAGAAAAACTGTTTTTT. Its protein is CASSIRREKLFF.

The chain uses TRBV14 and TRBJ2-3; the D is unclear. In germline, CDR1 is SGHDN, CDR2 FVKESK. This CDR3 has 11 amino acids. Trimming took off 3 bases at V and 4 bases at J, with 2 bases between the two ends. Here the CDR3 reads CASSQADTQYF. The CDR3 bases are TGTGCCAGCAGCCAGGCAGATACGCAGTATTTT.

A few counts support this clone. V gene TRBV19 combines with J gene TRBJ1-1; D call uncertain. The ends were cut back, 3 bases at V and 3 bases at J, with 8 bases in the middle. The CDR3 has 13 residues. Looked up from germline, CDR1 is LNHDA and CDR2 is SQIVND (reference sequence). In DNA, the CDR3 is TGTGCCAGTAGTATCGGAGAGGACACTGAAGCTTTCTTT. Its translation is CASSIGEDTEAFF.

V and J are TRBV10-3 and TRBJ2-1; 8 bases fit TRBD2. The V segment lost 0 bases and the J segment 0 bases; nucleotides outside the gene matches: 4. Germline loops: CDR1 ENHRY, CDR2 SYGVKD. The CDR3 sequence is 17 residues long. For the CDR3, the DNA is TGTGCCATCAGTGAGTCGACAAGCGGGAGCTCCTACAATGAGCAGTTCTTC. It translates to CAISESTSGSSYNEQFF.

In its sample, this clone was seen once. The CDR3 sequence: CSVGAGDSSGYTF. The CDR3 region has the DNA TGCAGCGTTGGAGCAGGGGATTCTTCTGGCTACACCTTC. The chain has TRBV29-1 and TRBJ1-2, with a possible D match to TRBD1 (6 bases). The CDR3 totals 13 residues. V dropped 4 bases and J dropped 7 bases, with 16 bases sitting between them. Germline V gene data show CDR1 as SQVTM and CDR2 as ANQGSEA.